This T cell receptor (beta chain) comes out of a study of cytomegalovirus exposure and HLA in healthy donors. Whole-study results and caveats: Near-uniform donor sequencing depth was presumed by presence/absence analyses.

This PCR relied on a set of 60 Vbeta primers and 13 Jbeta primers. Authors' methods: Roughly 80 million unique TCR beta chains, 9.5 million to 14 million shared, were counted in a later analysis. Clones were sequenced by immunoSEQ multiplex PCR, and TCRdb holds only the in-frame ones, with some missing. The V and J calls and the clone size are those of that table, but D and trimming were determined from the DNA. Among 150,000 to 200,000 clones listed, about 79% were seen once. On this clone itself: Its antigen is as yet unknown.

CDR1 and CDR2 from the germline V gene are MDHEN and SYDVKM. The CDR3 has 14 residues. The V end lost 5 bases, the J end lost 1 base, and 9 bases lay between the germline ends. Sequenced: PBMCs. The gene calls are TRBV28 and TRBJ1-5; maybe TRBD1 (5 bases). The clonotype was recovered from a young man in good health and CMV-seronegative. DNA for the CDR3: TGTGCCAGCAGTAGGGGCCGGAGCAATCAGCCCCAGCATTTT. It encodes CASSRGRSNQPQHF.